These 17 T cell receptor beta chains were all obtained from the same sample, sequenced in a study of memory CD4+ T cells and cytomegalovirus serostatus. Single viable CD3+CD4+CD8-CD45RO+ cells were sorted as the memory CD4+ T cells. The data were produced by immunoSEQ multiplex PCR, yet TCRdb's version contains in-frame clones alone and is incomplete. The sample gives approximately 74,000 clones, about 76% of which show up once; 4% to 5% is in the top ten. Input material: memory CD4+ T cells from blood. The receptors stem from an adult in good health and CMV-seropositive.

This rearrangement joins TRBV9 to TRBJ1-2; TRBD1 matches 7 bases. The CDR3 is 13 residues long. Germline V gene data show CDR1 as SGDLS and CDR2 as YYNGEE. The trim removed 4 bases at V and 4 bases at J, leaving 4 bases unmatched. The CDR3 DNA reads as TGTGCCAGCAGCACAGACAGGGCCTATGGCTACACCTTC. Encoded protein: CASSTDRAYGYTF.

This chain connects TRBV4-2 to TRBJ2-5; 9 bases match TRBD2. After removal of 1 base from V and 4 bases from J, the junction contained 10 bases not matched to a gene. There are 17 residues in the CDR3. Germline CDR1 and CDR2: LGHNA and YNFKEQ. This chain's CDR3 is CASSQGDRLAELETQYF. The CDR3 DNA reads TGTGCCAGCAGCCAAGGGGATAGACTAGCGGAACTAGAGACCCAGTACTTC.

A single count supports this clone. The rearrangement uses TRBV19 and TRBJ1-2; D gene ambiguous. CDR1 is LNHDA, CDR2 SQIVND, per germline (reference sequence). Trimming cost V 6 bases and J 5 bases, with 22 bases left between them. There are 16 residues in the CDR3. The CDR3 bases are TGTGCCAGTAGCCTGGCCGAGGGCCCAAGGGCGTATGGCTACACCTTC. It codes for CASSLAEGPRAYGYTF.

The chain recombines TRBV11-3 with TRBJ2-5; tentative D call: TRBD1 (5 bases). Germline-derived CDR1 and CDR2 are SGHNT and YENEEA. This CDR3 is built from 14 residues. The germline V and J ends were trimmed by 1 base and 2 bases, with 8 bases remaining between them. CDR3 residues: CASSLGREQETQYF. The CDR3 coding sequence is TGTGCCAGCAGCTTAGGCAGGGAACAAGAGACCCAGTACTTC.

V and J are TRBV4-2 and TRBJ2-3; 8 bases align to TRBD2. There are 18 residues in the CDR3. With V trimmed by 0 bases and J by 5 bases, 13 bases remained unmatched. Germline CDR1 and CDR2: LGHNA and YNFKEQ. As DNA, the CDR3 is TGTGCCAGCAGCCAAGATTCCCCCAATAGCGGGATCGGAGATACGCAGTATTTT. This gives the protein CASSQDSPNSGIGDTQYF.

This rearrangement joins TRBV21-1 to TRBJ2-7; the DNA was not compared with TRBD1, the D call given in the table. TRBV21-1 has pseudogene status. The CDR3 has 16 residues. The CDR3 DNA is TGTGCCAGCAGCAAAGGAACCCCGGGACACGCCTACGAGCAGTACTTC. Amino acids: CASSKGTPGHAYEQYF.

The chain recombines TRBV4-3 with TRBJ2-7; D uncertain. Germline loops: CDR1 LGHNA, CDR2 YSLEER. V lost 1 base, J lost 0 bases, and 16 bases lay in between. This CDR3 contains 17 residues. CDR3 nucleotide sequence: TGCGCCAGCAGCCAAGCTAGGGCTTTCTCAGGCTCCTACGAGCAGTACTTC. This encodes CASSQARAFSGSYEQYF.

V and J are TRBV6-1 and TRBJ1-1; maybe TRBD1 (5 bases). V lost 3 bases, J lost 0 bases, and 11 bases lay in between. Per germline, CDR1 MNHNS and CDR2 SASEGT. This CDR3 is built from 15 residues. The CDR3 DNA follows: TGTGCCAGCAGTGATCGGGGCCTCATGAACACTGAAGCTTTCTTT. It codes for CASSDRGLMNTEAFF.

The CDR3 protein is CASSFQGGGPNTGELFF. CDR3 sequence (DNA): TGTGCCAGTAGCTTTCAGGGGGGAGGGCCGAACACCGGGGAGCTGTTTTTT. The chain has TRBV19 and TRBJ2-2; D could derive from TRBD1 or TRBD2 (7 bases each). V was cut by 6 bases and J by 0 bases, with 17 bases left in between. CDR3 length equals 17 residues. Germline V CDR1 and CDR2: LNHDA, SQIVND (reference sequence).

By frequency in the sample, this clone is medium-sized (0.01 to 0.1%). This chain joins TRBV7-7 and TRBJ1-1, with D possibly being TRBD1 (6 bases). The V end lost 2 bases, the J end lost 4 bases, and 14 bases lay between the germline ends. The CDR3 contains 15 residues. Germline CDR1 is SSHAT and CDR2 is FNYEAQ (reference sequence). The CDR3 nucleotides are TGTGCCAGCAGCTTAAACAGGGAGGGGACCACTGAAGCTTTCTTT. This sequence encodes CASSLNREGTTEAFF.

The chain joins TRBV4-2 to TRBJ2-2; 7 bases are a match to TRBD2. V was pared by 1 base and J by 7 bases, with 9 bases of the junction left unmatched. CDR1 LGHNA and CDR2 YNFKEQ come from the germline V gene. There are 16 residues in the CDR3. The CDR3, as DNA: TGTGCCAGCAGCCAAGCAAGCGGGATTGCAGGCGGGGAGCTGTTTTTT. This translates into CASSQASGIAGGELFF.

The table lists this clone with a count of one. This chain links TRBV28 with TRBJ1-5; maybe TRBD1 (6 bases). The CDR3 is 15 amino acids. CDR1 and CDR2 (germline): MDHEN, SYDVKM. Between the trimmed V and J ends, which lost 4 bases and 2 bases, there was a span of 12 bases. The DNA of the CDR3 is TGTGCCAGCAGTTGGGGGGCTCAGGGCAATCAGCCCCAGCATTTT. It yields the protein CASSWGAQGNQPQHF.

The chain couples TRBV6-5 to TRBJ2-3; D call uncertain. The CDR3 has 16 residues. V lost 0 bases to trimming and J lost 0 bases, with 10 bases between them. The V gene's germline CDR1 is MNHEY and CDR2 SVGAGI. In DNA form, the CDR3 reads TGTGCCAGCAGTTACTCGTGGGCCCGCAGCACAGATACGCAGTATTTT. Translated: CASSYSWARSTDTQYF.

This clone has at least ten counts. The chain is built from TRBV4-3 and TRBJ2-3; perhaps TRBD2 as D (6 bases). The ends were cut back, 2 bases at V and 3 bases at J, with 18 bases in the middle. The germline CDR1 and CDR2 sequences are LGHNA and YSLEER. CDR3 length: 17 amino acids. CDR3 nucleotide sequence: TGCGCCAGCAGCCAATCTGGGCCCCGGGAGTGGACAGATACGCAGTATTTT. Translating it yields CASSQSGPREWTDTQYF.

CDR3 sequence reads: CASSLDSGETQYF. In DNA form, the CDR3 reads TGTGCCAGCAGCTTAGACTCCGGGGAGACCCAGTACTTC. The chain uses TRBV7-9 and TRBJ2-5; no firm D call. Germline values: CDR1 SEHNR, CDR2 FQNEAQ (reference sequence). The CDR3 contains 13 residues. The V end was cut by 1 base, the J end by 5 bases, with 8 bases between.

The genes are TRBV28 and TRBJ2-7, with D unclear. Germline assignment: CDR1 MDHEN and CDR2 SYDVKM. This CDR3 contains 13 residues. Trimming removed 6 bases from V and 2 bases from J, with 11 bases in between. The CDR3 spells CASRASLTYEQYF. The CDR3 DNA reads TGTGCCAGCAGAGCCAGCTTAACCTACGAGCAGTACTTC.

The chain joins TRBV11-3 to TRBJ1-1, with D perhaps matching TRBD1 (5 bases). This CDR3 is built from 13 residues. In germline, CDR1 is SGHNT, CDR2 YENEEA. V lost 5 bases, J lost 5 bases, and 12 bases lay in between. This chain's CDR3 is CASSVHRFTEAFF. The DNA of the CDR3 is TGTGCCAGCAGCGTACACAGGTTTACTGAAGCTTTCTTT.